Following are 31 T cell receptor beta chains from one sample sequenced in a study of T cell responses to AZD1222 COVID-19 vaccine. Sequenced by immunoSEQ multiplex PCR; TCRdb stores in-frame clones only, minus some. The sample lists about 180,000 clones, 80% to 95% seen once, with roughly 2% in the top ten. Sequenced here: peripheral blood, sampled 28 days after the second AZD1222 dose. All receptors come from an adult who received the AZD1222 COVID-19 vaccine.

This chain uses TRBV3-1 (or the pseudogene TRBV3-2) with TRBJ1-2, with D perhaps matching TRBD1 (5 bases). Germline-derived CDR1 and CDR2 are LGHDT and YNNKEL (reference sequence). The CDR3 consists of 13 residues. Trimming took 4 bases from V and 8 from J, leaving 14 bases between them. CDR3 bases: TGTGCCAGCAGCCCGCACCGGGACGGCGGCTACACCTTC. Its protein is CASSPHRDGGYTF.

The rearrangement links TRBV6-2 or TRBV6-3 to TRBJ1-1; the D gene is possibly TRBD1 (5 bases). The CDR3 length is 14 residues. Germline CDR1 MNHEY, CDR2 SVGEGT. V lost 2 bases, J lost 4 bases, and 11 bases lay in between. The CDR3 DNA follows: TGTGCCAGCAGTTACGGGGGGAGTCGCACTGAAGCTTTCTTT. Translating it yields CASSYGGSRTEAFF.

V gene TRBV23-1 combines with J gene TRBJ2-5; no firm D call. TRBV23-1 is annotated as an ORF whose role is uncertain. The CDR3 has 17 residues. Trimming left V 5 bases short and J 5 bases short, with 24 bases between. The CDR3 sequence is CASSVASTRLFGETQYF. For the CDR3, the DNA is TGCGCCAGCAGTGTCGCGTCGACAAGGTTATTCGGGGAGACCCAGTACTTC.

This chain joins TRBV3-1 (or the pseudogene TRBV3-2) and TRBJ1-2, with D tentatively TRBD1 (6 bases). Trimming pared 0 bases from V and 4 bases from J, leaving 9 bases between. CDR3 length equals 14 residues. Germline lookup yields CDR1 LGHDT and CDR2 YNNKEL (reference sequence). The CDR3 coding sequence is TGTGCCAGCAGCCAAGAGGACAGAACCTATGGCTACACCTTC. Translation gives CASSQEDRTYGYTF.

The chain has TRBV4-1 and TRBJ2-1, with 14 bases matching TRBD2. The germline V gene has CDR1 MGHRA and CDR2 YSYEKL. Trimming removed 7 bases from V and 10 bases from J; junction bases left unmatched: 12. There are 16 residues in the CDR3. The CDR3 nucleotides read TGCGCCAGCACCCCAAGGGGACTAGCGGGAGTAGGAGAGCAGTTCTTC. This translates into CASTPRGLAGVGEQFF.

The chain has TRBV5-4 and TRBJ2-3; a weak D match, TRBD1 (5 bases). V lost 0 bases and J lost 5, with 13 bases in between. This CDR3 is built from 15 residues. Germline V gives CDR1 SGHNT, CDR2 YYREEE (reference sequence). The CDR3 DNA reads TGTGCCAGCAGCTTGGCCGGGTTAAGGGGAGATACGCAGTATTTT. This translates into CASSLAGLRGDTQYF.

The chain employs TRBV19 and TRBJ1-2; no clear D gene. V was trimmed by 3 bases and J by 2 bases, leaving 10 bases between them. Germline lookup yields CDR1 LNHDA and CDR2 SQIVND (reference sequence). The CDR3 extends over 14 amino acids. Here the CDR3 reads CASSIFGGNYGYTF. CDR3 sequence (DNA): TGTGCCAGTAGTATCTTCGGCGGGAACTATGGCTACACCTTC. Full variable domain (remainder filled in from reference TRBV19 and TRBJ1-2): DGGITQSPKYLFRKEGQNVTLSCEQNLNHDAMYWYRQDPGQGLRLIYYSQIVNDFQKGDIAEGYSVSREKKESFPLTVTSAQKNPTAFYLCASSIFGGNYGYTFGSGTRLTVV.

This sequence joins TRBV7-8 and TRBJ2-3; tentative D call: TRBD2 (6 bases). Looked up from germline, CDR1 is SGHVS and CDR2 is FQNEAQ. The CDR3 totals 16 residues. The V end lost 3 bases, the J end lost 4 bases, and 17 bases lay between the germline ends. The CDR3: CASSFPLARGADTQYF. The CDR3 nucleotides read TGTGCCAGCAGCTTCCCCCTAGCGAGAGGCGCAGATACGCAGTATTTT.

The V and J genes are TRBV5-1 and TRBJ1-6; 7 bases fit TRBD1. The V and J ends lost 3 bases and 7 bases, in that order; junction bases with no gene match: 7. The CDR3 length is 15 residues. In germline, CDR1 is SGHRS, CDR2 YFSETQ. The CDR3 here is CASSSAGTENSPLHF. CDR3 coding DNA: TGCGCCAGCAGCTCAGCCGGGACAGAGAATTCACCCCTCCACTTT.

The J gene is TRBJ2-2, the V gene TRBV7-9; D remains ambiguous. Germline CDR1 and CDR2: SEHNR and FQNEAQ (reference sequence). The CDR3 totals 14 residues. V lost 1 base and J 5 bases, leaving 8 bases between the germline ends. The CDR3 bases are TGTGCCAGCAGCTTAGAGGTACCTACCGGGGAGCTGTTTTTT. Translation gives CASSLEVPTGELFF.

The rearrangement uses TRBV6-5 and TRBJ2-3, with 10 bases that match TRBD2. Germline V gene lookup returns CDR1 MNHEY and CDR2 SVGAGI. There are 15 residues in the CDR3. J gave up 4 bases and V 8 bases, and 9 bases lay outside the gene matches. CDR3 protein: CASAYTSGTADTQYF. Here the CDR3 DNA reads TGTGCCAGCGCCTATACTAGCGGGACCGCAGATACGCAGTATTTT.

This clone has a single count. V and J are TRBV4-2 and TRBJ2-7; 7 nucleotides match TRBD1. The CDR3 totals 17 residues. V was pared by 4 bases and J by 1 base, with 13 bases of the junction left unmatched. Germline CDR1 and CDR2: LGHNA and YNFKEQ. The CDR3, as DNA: TGTGCCAGCAGCCTAGAGGCGGGTTGGGACAGATCCTACGAGCAGTACTTC. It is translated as CASSLEAGWDRSYEQYF.

As DNA, the CDR3 is TGTGCCAGCAGCCCGGACAGGGGACAGCCCCAGCATTTT. Translated, it gives CASSPDRGQPQHF. The chain combines TRBV5-4 with TRBJ1-5, with 9 bases lining up with TRBD1. Germline V gives CDR1 SGHNT, CDR2 YYREEE (reference sequence). The length of the CDR3 is 13 residues. Trimming took 4 bases from V and 7 from J; bases not matched to a gene: 3.

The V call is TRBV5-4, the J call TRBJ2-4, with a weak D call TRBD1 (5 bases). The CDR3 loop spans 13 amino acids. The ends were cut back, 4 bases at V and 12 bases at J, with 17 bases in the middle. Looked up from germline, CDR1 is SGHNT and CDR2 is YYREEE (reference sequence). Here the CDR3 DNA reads TGTGCCAGCAGCCTTACAGGTCTCAGTAGTCAGTACTTC. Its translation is CASSLTGLSSQYF.

The CDR3 here is CASSAQGSEAFF. DNA of the CDR3: TGTGCCAGTAGTGCTCAGGGATCTGAAGCTTTCTTT. The chain couples TRBV19 to TRBJ1-1; a possible D gene is TRBD1 (5 bases). V gave up 5 bases and J gave up 6 bases, with 10 bases separating them. Per the germline V gene, CDR1 is LNHDA and CDR2 is SQIVND (reference sequence). The CDR3 length is 12 residues.

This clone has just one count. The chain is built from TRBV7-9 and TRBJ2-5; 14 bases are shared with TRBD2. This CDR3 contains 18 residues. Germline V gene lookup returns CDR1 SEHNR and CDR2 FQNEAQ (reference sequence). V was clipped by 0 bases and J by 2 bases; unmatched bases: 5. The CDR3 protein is CASSLAYGLAGGQETQYF. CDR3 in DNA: TGTGCCAGCAGCTTAGCGTATGGACTAGCGGGAGGACAAGAGACCCAGTACTTC.

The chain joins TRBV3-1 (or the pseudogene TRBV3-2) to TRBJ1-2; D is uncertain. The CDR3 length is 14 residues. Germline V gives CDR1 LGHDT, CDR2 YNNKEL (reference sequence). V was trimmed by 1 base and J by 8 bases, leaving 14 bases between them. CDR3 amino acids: CASSQVIGSSGYTF. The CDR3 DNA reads TGTGCCAGCAGCCAAGTCATCGGGAGTAGCGGCTACACCTTC.

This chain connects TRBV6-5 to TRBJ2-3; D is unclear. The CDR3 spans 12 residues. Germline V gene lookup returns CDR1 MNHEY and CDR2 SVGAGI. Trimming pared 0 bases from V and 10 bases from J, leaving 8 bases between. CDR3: CASSYSSGAQYF. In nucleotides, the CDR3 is TGTGCCAGCAGTTACTCCTCTGGGGCGCAGTATTTT.

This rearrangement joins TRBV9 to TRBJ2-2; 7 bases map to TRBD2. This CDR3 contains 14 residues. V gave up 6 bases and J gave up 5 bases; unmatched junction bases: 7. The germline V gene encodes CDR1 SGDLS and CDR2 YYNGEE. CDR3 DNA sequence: TGTGCCAGCAAGGAGACTAGCTCTACCGGGGAGCTGTTTTTT. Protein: CASKETSSTGELFF.

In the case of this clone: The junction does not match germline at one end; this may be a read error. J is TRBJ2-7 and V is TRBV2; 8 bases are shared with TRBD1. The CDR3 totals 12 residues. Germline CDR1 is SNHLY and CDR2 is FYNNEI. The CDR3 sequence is CASREDRGEQYF. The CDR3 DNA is TGTGCCAGCAGAGAAGACAGGGGCGAGCAGTACTTC.

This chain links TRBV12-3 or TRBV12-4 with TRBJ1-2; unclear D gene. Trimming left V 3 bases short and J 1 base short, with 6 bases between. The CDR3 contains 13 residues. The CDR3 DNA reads TGTGCCAGCAGTTTCAGAAGTAACTATGGCTACACCTTC. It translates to CASSFRSNYGYTF.

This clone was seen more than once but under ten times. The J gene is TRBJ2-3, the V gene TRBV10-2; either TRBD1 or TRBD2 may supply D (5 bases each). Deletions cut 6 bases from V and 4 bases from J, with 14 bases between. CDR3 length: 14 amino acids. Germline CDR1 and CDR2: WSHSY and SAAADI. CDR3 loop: CASRTLTAADTQYF. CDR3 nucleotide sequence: TGCGCCAGCAGGACCCTGACAGCGGCAGATACGCAGTATTTT.

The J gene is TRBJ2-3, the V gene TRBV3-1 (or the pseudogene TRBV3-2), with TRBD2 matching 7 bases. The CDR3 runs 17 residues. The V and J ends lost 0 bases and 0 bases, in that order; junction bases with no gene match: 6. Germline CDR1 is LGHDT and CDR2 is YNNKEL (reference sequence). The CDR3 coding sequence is TGTGCCAGCAGCCAAGATTGGGAGGGGACCAGCACAGATACGCAGTATTTT. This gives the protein CASSQDWEGTSTDTQYF.

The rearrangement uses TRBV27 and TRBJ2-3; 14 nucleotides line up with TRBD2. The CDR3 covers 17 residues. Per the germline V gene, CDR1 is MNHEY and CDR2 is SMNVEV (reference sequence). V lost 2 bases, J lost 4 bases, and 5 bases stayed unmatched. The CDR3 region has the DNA TGTGCCAGCAGTTTACCAGGACTAGCGGGAGGCCCAGATACGCAGTATTTT. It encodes CASSLPGLAGGPDTQYF.

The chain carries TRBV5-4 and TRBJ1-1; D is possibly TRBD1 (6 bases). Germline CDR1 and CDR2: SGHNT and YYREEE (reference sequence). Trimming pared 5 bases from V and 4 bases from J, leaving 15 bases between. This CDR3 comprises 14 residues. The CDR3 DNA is TGTGCCAGCAGGCAAAGGGGGGGGTCCACTGAAGCTTTCTTT. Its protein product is CASRQRGGSTEAFF.

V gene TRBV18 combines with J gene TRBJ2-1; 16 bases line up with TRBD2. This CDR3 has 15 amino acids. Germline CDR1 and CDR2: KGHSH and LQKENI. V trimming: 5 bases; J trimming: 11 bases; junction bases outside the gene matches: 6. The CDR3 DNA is TGTGCCAGCTCATTACCGGGACTAGCGGGGGGGAAGCAGTTCTTC. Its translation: CASSLPGLAGGKQFF.

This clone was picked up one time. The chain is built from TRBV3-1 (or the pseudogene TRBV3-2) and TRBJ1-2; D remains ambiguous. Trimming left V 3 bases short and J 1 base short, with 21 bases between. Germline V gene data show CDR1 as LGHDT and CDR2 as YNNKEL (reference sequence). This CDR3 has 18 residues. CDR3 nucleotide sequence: TGTGCCAGCAGCCACGCTCGGCCGGTGCGATATAATAACTATGGCTACACCTTC. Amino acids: CASSHARPVRYNNYGYTF.

CDR3 DNA: TGTGCCAGCAGTCCGGGACAGGGGATTAATTCACCCCTCCACTTT. The encoded protein is CASSPGQGINSPLHF. The rearrangement joins TRBV6-5 to TRBJ1-6; TRBD1 matches 10 bases. Germline CDR1 MNHEY, CDR2 SVGAGI. The V and J ends lost 5 bases and 6 bases, in that order; junction bases with no gene match: 4. CDR3 length equals 15 residues.

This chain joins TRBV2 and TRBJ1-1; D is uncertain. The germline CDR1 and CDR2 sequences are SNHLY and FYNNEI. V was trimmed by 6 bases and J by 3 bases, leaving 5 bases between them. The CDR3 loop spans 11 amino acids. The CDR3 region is CASRSYTEAFF. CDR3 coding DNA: TGTGCCAGCAGGTCCTACACTGAAGCTTTCTTT.

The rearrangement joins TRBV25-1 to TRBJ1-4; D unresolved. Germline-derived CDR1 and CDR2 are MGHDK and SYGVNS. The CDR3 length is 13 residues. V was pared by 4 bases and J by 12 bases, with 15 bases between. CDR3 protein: CASSGSIPTQLFF. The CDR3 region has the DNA TGTGCCAGCAGTGGGTCCATCCCAACGCAACTGTTTTTT.

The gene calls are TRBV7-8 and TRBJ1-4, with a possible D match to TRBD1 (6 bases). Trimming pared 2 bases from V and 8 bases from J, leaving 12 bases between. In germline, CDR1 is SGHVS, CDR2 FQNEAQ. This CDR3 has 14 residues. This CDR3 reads CASSLRGAQEKLFF. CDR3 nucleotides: TGTGCCAGCAGCTTACGGGGGGCACAGGAAAAACTGTTTTTT.